The next 4 T cell receptor beta chains were all read from a single sample in a study of cytomegalovirus exposure and HLA in healthy donors. Both 60 Vbeta primers and 13 Jbeta primers went into the PCR. Sequenced by immunoSEQ multiplex PCR; TCRdb stores in-frame clones only, minus some. The ten most abundant clones cover 1% to 1.5% of a sample with 150,000 to 200,000 clones. The sequencing sample was made of PBMCs. These receptors were obtained from an older woman in good health and CMV-seronegative.

This chain joins TRBV6-5 and TRBJ1-2; 10 bases map to TRBD1. Germline loops: CDR1 MNHEY, CDR2 SVGAGI. V lost 0 bases to trimming and J lost 5 bases; unmatched junction nucleotides: 3. The CDR3 runs 15 residues. CDR3 in amino acids: CASSYSQGQGYGYTF. The DNA of the CDR3 is TGTGCCAGCAGTTACTCACAGGGACAGGGGTATGGCTACACCTTC.

This rearrangement joins TRBV5-1 to TRBJ2-1, with 12 nucleotides matching TRBD1. Per germline, CDR1 SGHRS and CDR2 YFSETQ. The CDR3 is 15 residues long. Trimming cost V 3 bases and J 7 bases; bases outside gene matches: 5. Written as DNA, the CDR3 is TGCGCCAGCAGCTCCGGGACAGGGGGCCGGAATGAGCAGTTCTTC. This translates into CASSSGTGGRNEQFF.

This chain joins TRBV18 and TRBJ2-7; D is possibly TRBD1 (5 bases). This CDR3 spans 13 amino acids. V dropped 2 bases and J dropped 12 bases, with 17 bases sitting between them. CDR1 and CDR2 from the germline V gene are KGHSH and LQKENI. As DNA, the CDR3 is TGTGCCAGCTCACCATCAGCATGGACATCGTTGTACTTC. It translates to CASSPSAWTSLYF.

The chain combines TRBV19 with TRBJ1-5; the match to TRBD1 covers 9 bases. CDR3 size: 14 residues. Unmatched junction bases numbered 1, after V lost 5 bases and J lost 2 bases. Per the germline V gene, CDR1 is LNHDA and CDR2 is SQIVND (reference sequence). The CDR3 nucleotides read TGTGCCAGTAGTTGGACAGGGGGCAATCAGCCCCAGCATTTT. Protein product: CASSWTGGNQPQHF.